This section outlines one T cell receptor (beta chain) sequence together with its context. This clone was observed a handful of times. The target of this receptor is not known. Base qualities were left out, and no much larger clone turns up one base away. Receptors were amplified or captured by the immunoSEQ multiplex PCR assay. For the multiplex PCR, a mixture combining 60 forward primers for TCR Vbeta segments and 13 reverse primers for TCR Jbeta segments was used. Amplification of the CDR3 region of rearranged TCR beta genes was performed with a multiplex PCR assay on genomic DNA. On the Illumina HiSeq System, the amplified TCR beta libraries were sequenced as 87-base-pair reads. The paper's data handling went like this. A later analysis counted about 76 million unique TCR beta chains across the roughly 700 repertoires, and roughly 10 million of these chains were shared by at least two donors. Raw reads were error-corrected and collapsed into unique sequences by a nearest-neighbor algorithm in which closely related sequences were merged to remove PCR and sequencing errors. Alignment of CDR3 sequences to IMGT reference sequences was used to assign V, D and J gene segments. For a sequence to be retained, at least a six-nucleotide match to both a V gene segment and a J gene segment was required. Rearrangements were called productive when the CDR3 lacked stop codons and stayed in frame with V and J; all others were non-productive. Following IMGT convention, CDR3 was defined as the stretch from the second conserved V-encoded cysteine up to the conserved J-encoded phenylalanine. The earlier analysis of a few hundred of the donors excluded sequences that lacked an unambiguous match to a single V gene segment. An earlier analysis of 587 of the donors called V segments functional above 56.7% productive rearrangements and segregating when the between-donor standard deviation exceeded 5%. A statistical classification framework was built for diagnosing cytomegalovirus status from the catalog of TCR beta chain sequences. In a later analysis, TCR nucleotide sequences were compared against IMGT/GENE-DB human TR gene sequences so that V and J genes could be assigned. The TCRdist pipeline was used in a later analysis to assign CDR3 sequences and most-parsimonious VDJ recombination scenarios. In a later analysis, every TCR beta chain was defined by the combination of its CDR3 amino acid sequence and its V-gene family, and reads without a unique V-gene family were dropped. As a way to deal with suspected cross-contamination and a sequencing artifact, a later analysis dropped approximately 590 nucleotide sequences that were highly shared and had low generation probability. In a later analysis, a clonal expansion index for each public chain was calculated from normalized within-repertoire ranks of inferred template counts. In a later analysis, generation probabilities were computed with a VDJ recombination model fitted to out-of-frame rearrangements, and the resulting probabilities were checked against IGoR. In a later analysis, TCR-TCR, TCR-HLA and TCR-CMV co-occurrence was scored with hypergeometric tests, and a repertoire-size bias correction was applied to TCR pairs. In a later analysis, false discovery rates were estimated by permuting HLA or CMV assignments 20 times. A later analysis grouped co-occurring TCRs with DBSCAN, adding TCRdist sequence similarity when clustering within HLA-allele-positive subsets. For co-occurrence clustering, repertoires with fewer than 30,000 or more than 120,000 public chains were excluded, along with four or five repertoires with anomalous nucleotide sharing. TCRdb took this table from immuneACCESS and kept in-frame rearrangements with V and J called. Such tables lack part of the clones; where checked against another copy, unresolved V genes explain under half of the gap, and the rest is unexplained. For V, J and clone size, that table is used; D and trimming come from the DNA. The sample yields about 200,000 clones; more than 70% were counted once. Together, the top ten hold roughly 1.1% of the sample.

Including cysteine and phenylalanine, the CDR3 has 14 amino acids. Left in the record is the CDR3 DNA by itself, 42 bases read in frame from the first base. Germline trimming amounts to 5 bases on V and 2 bases on J, with 3 as the count of junction bases outside the gene matches. Taken from the germline V gene, the CDR1 and CDR2 loops are SGHRS and YFSETQ. The source of the sample is a study of cytomegalovirus exposure and HLA in healthy donors (dated by TCRdb to the late 2010s). Concerning the study at large: In an earlier analysis of 587 of the donors, around 300 Gb of sequence data and roughly 100 million unique TCR beta sequences from 180 million or so T cells were reported. About 300 gigabases of sequencing data and tens of millions of unique TCR sequences were included in an early release covering around 650 HLA-typed donors. Of the roughly 400 genotyped donors, approximately 83% fell in the genetic ancestry cluster associated with self-reported Caucasian donors. The study aimed to test whether cataloging public T cell receptors could reveal signatures of past pathogen exposure. The study used immunosequencing to profile the T cell repertoires of around 600 subjects and linked those repertoires to cytomegalovirus serostatus. Along with the roughly 700-subject first cohort, a separate validation cohort of over a hundred different subjects was used. To predict cytomegalovirus infection status, the study combined high-throughput TCR immunosequencing, statistical association of individual TCRs with disease status, and machine learning. In a later analysis, previously published TCR beta repertoires from 550 to 750 donors were re-analyzed and high-resolution HLA genotyping was added so that TCR occurrence patterns could be studied. Rather than drawing on any new phenotypic data, the later analysis identified candidate immune exposures from TCR beta sequences and the way those sequences occurred across donors. An earlier analysis of around 540 of the donors applied high-throughput TCR beta sequencing to assess whether each TCR beta V gene segment acted as functional or pseudogenic. Donor age, sex, ethnicity and CMV serostatus were collected together with the repertoire data. In a later genetic analysis, genome-wide SNP genotypes for about 55% of the 666 donors were used, and that subset was treated as a discovery cohort. Every discovery cohort repertoire had been produced on one sequencing platform. HLA typing included class I and class II loci at four-digit resolution. The number of typed donors differed by locus: about 620-640 for A, B, C, DRB1 and DQB1; 500 to 550 for DQA1; 600 to 610 for DPA1; and roughly 470 for DPB1. Because of strong linkage in the cohort, roughly five DR-DQ haplotypes were treated as single units for association and clustering. Among over 350 genotyped donors of the cohort, an average of approximately 250,000 unique TCR beta nucleotide sequences were sequenced per donor, roughly a sixth of them non-productive.

The cohort comprised some 680 healthy bone marrow donors. At the time of sampling, every cohort member was nominally healthy, though immune exposures that went unrecorded were likely present. The donor was CMV seronegative and belonged to the group of around 350 seronegative cohort members. Each donor provided a peripheral blood sample, and peripheral blood mononuclear cells were used for TCR beta sequencing. Genomic DNA was extracted from the blood cell samples with the Qiagen DNeasy Blood Extraction Kit. General study outcomes and caveats: According to a later analysis, most CMV-associated TCR beta chains appeared to be HLA-restricted, and the HLA associations seemed to be driven largely by CMV exposure. In an earlier analysis of several hundred of the donors, most TCR beta V segments were observed in productive rearrangements about 90% or about 30% of the time, broadly matching IMGT annotations. Because some donors lacked HLA typing at each locus, the association tests relied only on the typed subset. In a later analysis, 15,000 to 20,000 TCR beta sequences were associated with specific HLA alleles at a false discovery rate of 0.05. The earlier analysis of nearly 600 of the donors excluded seventeen rarely observed V segments, including chromosome 9 orphons, because counts were too low. Some IMGT-functional V segments, including TRBV6-2 and TRBV6-3, could not be distinguished by the 87-base-pair reads and were therefore excluded. A total of 150 to 200 TCR beta chains were listed by the study as associated with cytomegalovirus. While some public TCRs were present in many individuals, most TCR sequences turned up only very rarely across donors. A further reported finding was that TCR beta sequences accurately predicted the HLA-A and HLA-B alleles for most subjects in the first cohort. A later genetic analysis associated a missense DCLRE1C variant with V-gene and J-gene trimming of TCR beta chains, and an independent cohort replicated the association. Roughly uniform sequencing depth across donors was assumed in presence/absence analyses, although this assumption may not hold. In a later genetic analysis, fewer N-insertions in productive TCRs were reported among donors in an Asian-associated ancestry cluster than the roughly 710-donor mean. When HLA alleles, especially DR and DQ, strongly co-occurred, TCR associations were difficult to assign to individual alleles. Several of the top co-occurrence clusters appeared to be linked to parvovirus B19, influenza, CMV and Epstein-Barr virus, according to a later analysis. Only TCR beta chains were sequenced in this cohort, and the absence of alpha or paired-chain data limited detectable features. In vitro tests confirmed that a few of the cytomegalovirus-associated TCR beta chains recognize cytomegalovirus antigens. Correlated functional status among segregating V segments might reflect linkage disequilibrium, but an unknown experimental factor could not be ruled out. The classifier was reported to diagnose cytomegalovirus status with high specificity and sensitivity in both the original cohort and the validation cohort. CMV serostatus was the only immune exposure information available for the cohort. In a later analysis, the rate of TCR association differed among HLA loci, with DRB1 alleles having the most associated TCRs and HLA-C alleles having the fewest. In a later analysis, HLA-associated TCR beta chains showed more clonal expansion and lower generation probabilities than non-associated chains that were equally common. The authors suggested that the approach could potentially be extended to other disease states and immunological phenotypes. A cluster of highly shared sequence variants was judged likely to represent a technical artifact of the sequencing pipeline.

The V and J genes are TRBV5-1 and TRBJ2-2; TRBD2 agrees with 7 junctional bases. Sequencing was done on a sample of PBMCs. The origin of this receptor is a woman between 35 and 50 years old in good health and CMV-seronegative. The base sequence is TGCGCCAGCAGTTGGACTAGAAACACCGGGGAGCTGTTTTTT. This yields the protein CASSWTRNTGELFF.